The 19 T cell receptor beta chains below were found in one sample sequenced in a study of PD-1 blockade in mismatch repair-deficient tumors. Clones were sequenced by immunoSEQ multiplex PCR, and TCRdb holds only the in-frame ones, with some missing. The repertoire consists of 40,000 or so clones, with around four fifths occurring once and the leading ten covering 1% to 1.4%. The material sequenced was PBMCs, taken roughly 40 weeks after starting pembrolizumab. Every receptor here comes from an adult with mismatch repair-deficient cancer.

The chain carries TRBV28 and TRBJ1-1, with 7 positions matching TRBD1. J was trimmed by 0 bases and V by 8 bases; bases with no gene match: 6. CDR1 is MDHEN, CDR2 SYDVKM, per germline. This CDR3 has 14 amino acids. Here the CDR3 reads CASLTGLMNTEAFF. CDR3 in DNA: TGTGCCAGCCTGACAGGGCTCATGAACACTGAAGCTTTCTTT.

The gene calls are TRBV19 and TRBJ2-7; D is perhaps TRBD1 (6 bases). The CDR3 runs to 14 residues. V lost 2 bases and J lost 0, with 8 bases in between. CDR1 and CDR2 from the germline V gene are LNHDA and SQIVND (reference sequence). The CDR3 DNA sequence: TGTGCCAGTAGTATAACAGGGCCCTCCTACGAGCAGTACTTC. This encodes CASSITGPSYEQYF.

In its sample, this clone was seen once. The V and J genes are TRBV7-9 and TRBJ2-7; D is perhaps TRBD2 (5 bases). The germline V gene encodes CDR1 SEHNR and CDR2 FQNEAQ (reference sequence). The CDR3 has 14 residues. Trimming cost V 5 bases and J 2 bases, with 13 bases left between them. The CDR3 reads CASSRGGIAYEQYF. The CDR3 DNA reads as TGTGCCAGCAGCCGAGGAGGAATTGCCTACGAGCAGTACTTC. Full variable domain (rest looked up from reference TRBV7-9 and TRBJ2-7): DTGVSQNPRHKITKRGQNVTFRCDPISEHNRLYWYRQTLGQGPEFLTYFQNEAQLEKSRLLSDRFSAERPKGSFSTLEIQRTEQGDSAMYLCASSRGGIAYEQYFGPGTRLTVT.

The genes are TRBV28 and TRBJ2-7; 7 bases are shared with TRBD1. After removal of 5 bases from V and 3 bases from J, the junction contained 10 bases not matched to a gene. CDR1 and CDR2 (germline): MDHEN, SYDVKM. This CDR3 has 15 amino acids. The CDR3 DNA reads as TGTGCCAGCAGTGCCACCGGGACAGAGAGCTACGAGCAGTACTTC. It translates to CASSATGTESYEQYF.

The chain uses TRBV5-6 and TRBJ2-1; 12 nucleotides match TRBD2. The CDR3 covers 15 residues. J lost 9 bases, V lost 3 bases, and 7 bases had no gene match. CDR1 is SGHDT, CDR2 YYEEEE, per germline. The CDR3 region is CASSSILAGGFEQFF. CDR3 nucleotides: TGTGCCAGCAGCTCGATACTAGCGGGAGGATTTGAGCAGTTCTTC.

The CDR3 here is CSVGQGREKLFF. CDR3 nucleotide sequence: TGCAGCGTTGGCCAGGGAAGGGAAAAACTGTTTTTT. The chain joins TRBV29-1 to TRBJ1-4; tentatively, D is TRBD1 (5 bases). V was trimmed by 4 bases and J by 8 bases, leaving 11 bases between them. The CDR3 length is 12 residues. Germline V CDR1 and CDR2: SQVTM, ANQGSEA.

This CDR3 reads CATSSFGMNEKLFF. DNA of the CDR3: TGTGCCACCAGTTCTTTCGGGATGAATGAAAAACTGTTTTTT. This chain links TRBV15 with TRBJ1-4; D ambiguous. Germline-derived CDR1 and CDR2 are LNHNV and YYDKDF (reference sequence). Trimming pared 6 bases from V and 5 bases from J, leaving 13 bases between. The CDR3 length is 14 residues.

The CDR3 here is CATSRGDSNSPLHF. The CDR3 DNA reads as TGTGCCACCAGCAGAGGGGACAGTAATTCACCCCTCCACTTT. The V gene is TRBV15, the J gene TRBJ1-6; TRBD1 aligns across 7 bases. Germline V lookup: CDR1 LNHNV, CDR2 YYDKDF (reference sequence). The V and J ends lost 1 base and 6 bases, in that order; junction bases with no gene match: 0. The CDR3 extends over 14 amino acids.

This clone was seen once. V is TRBV30 and J is TRBJ2-5; 10 positions match TRBD2. Germline CDR1 is GTSNPN and CDR2 is SVGIG (reference sequence). J lost 7 bases, V lost 5 bases, and 13 bases had no gene match. CDR3 length equals 15 residues. DNA of the CDR3: TGTGCCTGGGGACATAATTTGGGACTAGCGTCGACCCAGTACTTC. Its translation: CAWGHNLGLASTQYF.

V and J are TRBV27 and TRBJ2-1, with TRBD2 identical over 7 bases. Unmatched junction bases numbered 13, after V lost 5 bases and J lost 0 bases. This CDR3 contains 18 residues. CDR1 is MNHEY and CDR2 is SMNVEV in the germline V gene (reference sequence). For the CDR3, the DNA is TGTGCCAGCAGTCTCCGTAAGACTAGCACGAGCTCCTACAATGAGCAGTTCTTC. It specifies CASSLRKTSTSSYNEQFF.

The rearrangement joins TRBV18 to TRBJ2-7, with TRBD1 identical over 7 bases. This CDR3 has 14 residues. V lost 5 bases and J lost 0; bases outside the gene matches: 4. From germline, CDR1 is KGHSH and CDR2 LQKENI. The CDR3 protein is CASSTGVRSYEQYF. CDR3 DNA: TGTGCCAGCTCAACAGGGGTCCGCTCCTACGAGCAGTACTTC. Supplemented by reference TRBV18 and TRBJ2-7, the full variable domain reads NAGVMQNPRHLVRRRGQEARLRCSPMKGHSHVYWYRQLPEEGLKFMVYLQKENIIDESGMPKERFSAEFPKEGPSILRIQQVVRGDSAAYFCASSTGVRSYEQYFGPGTRLTVT.

The chain links TRBV6-1 to TRBJ2-2; 7 bases match TRBD1. The junction had 3 bases not matched to a gene; V was cut back by 5 bases and J by 3 bases. Per germline, CDR1 MNHNS and CDR2 SASEGT. This CDR3 is built from 14 residues. CDR3 bases: TGTGCCAGCAGTATAACAGGGGACACCGGGGAGCTGTTTTTT. Protein sequence: CASSITGDTGELFF.

This chain's CDR3 is CASSQTGTGNTIYF. The CDR3 bases are TGTGCCAGCAGCCAGACAGGGACGGGAAACACCATATATTTT. This chain links TRBV5-8 with TRBJ1-3; TRBD1 aligns across 7 bases. The CDR3 contains 14 residues. Germline loops: CDR1 SGHTS, CDR2 YDEGEE. With V trimmed by 4 bases and J by 4 bases, 5 bases remained unmatched.

The chain employs TRBV7-9 and TRBJ2-1; 12 nucleotides agree with TRBD2. J lost 4 bases, V lost 4 bases, and 2 bases had no gene match. The CDR3 totals 15 residues. Germline lookup yields CDR1 SEHNR and CDR2 FQNEAQ (reference sequence). The CDR3, as DNA: TGTGCCAGCAGCTCCCTAGCGGGAGGGTACAATGAGCAGTTCTTC. This encodes CASSSLAGGYNEQFF.

This clone is medium-sized. The chain couples TRBV9 to TRBJ2-7; TRBD2 agrees at 14 bases. Germline V gene data show CDR1 as SGDLS and CDR2 as YYNGEE. V shed 3 bases and J 6 bases; nucleotides not matched to a gene: 5. This CDR3 has 15 residues. CDR3 sequence (DNA): TGTGCCAGCAGCGGAGGACTAGCGGGAGGTAGCGAGCAGTACTTC. Protein sequence: CASSGGLAGGSEQYF.

The chain has TRBV11-3 and TRBJ2-5; TRBD2 aligns across 11 bases. Germline CDR1 SGHNT, CDR2 YENEEA. With V trimmed by 1 base and J by 3 bases, 4 bases remained unmatched. The CDR3 is made up of 16 amino acids. The CDR3 here is CASSLGVSGREETQYF. The CDR3 region has the DNA TGTGCCAGCAGCTTAGGGGTTAGCGGGAGGGAAGAGACCCAGTACTTC. Filled out from reference TRBV11-3 and TRBJ2-5, the complete variable domain reads EAGVVQSPRYKIIEKKQPVAFWCNPISGHNTLYWYLQNLGQGPELLIRYENEEAVDDSQLPKDRFSAERLKGVDSTLKIQPAELGDSAVYLCASSLGVSGREETQYFGPGTRLLVL.

The chain joins TRBV28 to TRBJ2-7, with a possible D match to TRBD1 (5 bases). Germline V CDR1 and CDR2: MDHEN, SYDVKM. This CDR3 is 15 amino acids long. Trimming removed 2 bases at V and 4 bases at J, with 15 bases between. The CDR3 bases are TGTGCCAGCAGTTTAATATCCAGGGCCGGTTACGAGCAGTACTTC. Amino acids: CASSLISRAGYEQYF.

The chain couples TRBV9 to TRBJ2-3; D is possibly TRBD1 (6 bases). CDR3 size: 14 residues. Per germline, CDR1 SGDLS and CDR2 YYNGEE. V was clipped by 7 bases and J by 2 bases, with 14 bases between them. DNA for the CDR3: TGTGCCAGCGGGGACACAACTCTCACAGATACGCAGTATTTT. Amino acid sequence: CASGDTTLTDTQYF.

This clone was seen more than once but under ten times. The chain uses TRBV15 and TRBJ1-1, with a tentative D call TRBD1 (6 bases). V lost 1 base and J 6 bases, leaving 12 bases between the germline ends. Germline-derived CDR1 and CDR2 are LNHNV and YYDKDF (reference sequence). There are 14 residues in the CDR3. CDR3 amino acids: CATSRAQGVAEAFF. The CDR3 bases are TGTGCCACCAGCAGAGCACAGGGCGTGGCTGAAGCTTTCTTT.